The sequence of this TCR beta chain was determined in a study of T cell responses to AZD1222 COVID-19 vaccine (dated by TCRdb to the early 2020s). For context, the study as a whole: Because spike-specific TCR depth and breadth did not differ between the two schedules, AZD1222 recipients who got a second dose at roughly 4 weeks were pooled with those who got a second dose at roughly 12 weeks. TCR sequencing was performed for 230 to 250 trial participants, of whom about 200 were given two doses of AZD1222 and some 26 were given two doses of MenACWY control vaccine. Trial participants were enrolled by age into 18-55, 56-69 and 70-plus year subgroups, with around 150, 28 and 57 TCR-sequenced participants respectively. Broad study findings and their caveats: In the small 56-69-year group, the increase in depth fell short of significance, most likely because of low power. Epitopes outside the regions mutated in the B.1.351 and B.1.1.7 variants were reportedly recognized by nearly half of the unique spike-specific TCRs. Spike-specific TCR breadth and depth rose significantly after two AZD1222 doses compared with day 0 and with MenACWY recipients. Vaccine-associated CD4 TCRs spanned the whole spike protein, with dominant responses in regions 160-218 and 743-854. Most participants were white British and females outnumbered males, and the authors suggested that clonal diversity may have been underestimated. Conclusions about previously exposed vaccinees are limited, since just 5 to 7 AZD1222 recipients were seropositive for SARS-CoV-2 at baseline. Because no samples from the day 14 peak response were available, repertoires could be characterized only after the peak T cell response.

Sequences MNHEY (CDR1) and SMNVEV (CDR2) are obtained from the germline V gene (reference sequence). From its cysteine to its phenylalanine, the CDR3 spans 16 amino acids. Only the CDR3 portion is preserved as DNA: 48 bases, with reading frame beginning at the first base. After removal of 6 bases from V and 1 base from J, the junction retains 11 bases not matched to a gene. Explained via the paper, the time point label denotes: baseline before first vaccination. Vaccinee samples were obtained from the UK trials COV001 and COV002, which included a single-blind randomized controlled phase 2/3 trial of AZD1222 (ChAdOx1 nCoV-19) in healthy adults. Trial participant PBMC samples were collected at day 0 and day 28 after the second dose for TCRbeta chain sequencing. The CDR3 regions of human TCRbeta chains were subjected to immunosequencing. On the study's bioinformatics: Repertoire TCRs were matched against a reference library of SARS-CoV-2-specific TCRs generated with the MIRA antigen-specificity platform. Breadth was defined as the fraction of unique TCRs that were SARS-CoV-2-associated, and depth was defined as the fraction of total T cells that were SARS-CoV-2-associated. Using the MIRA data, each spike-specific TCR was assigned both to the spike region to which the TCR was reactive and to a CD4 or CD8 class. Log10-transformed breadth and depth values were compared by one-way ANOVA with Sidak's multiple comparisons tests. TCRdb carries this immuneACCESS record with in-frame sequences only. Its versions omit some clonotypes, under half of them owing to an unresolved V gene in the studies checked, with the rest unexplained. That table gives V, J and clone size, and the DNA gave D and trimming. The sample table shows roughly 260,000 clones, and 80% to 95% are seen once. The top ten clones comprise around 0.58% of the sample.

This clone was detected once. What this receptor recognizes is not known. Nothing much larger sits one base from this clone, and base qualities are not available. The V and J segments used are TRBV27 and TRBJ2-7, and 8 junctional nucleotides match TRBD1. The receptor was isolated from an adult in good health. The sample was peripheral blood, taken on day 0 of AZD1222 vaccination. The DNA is TGTGCCAGCAGCCTAGGACAGGGCTTTAAGTCCTACGAGCAGTACTTC. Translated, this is CASSLGQGFKSYEQYF.